Listed below are T cell receptor beta chains from one sample, sequenced in a study of blood T cells in healthy people across ages. TCRdb used MiXCR to reprocess the 5' RACE reads, holding one entry per CDR3 protein. The data contain about 1,500,000 distinct CDR3 sequences, roughly 28% of them seen just once; the ten biggest clones take up around 7.7%. Input material: blood. These receptors were taken from a woman aged 25 to 39 in good health. Both conserved end residues are part of each CDR3. The D gene is left open where the match is weak. Some rows have no size entry. The others give once, few or many, or a class for an expanded clone.

J gene: TRBJ2-3; D gene: NA; clone size: few; V gene: TRBV12-3/TRBV12-4; CDR3 protein: CASTVSRSAQYF; CDR3 DNA: TGTGCCAGCACCGTGAGCCGATCCGCGCAGTATTTT
J gene: TRBJ2-1; D gene: NA; clone size: NA; V gene: TRBV18; CDR3 protein: CASSPGGVAYNEQFF; CDR3 DNA: TGTGCCAGCTCACCAGGGGGCGTCGCCTACAATGAGCAGTTCTTC
J gene: TRBJ1-5; D gene: NA; clone size: few; V gene: TRBV6-5; CDR3 protein: CASSMRGSNQPQHF; CDR3 DNA: TGTGCCAGCAGCATGCGCGGGAGCAATCAGCCCCAGCATTTT
J gene: TRBJ2-3; D gene: NA; clone size: NA; V gene: TRBV27; CDR3 protein: CASSFNGLSTDTQYF; CDR3 DNA: TGTGCCAGCAGTTTCAATGGACTTTCCACAGATACGCAGTATTTT
J gene: TRBJ1-1; D gene: NA; clone size: NA; V gene: TRBV7-2; CDR3 protein: CASSLEGVLNTEAFF; CDR3 DNA: TGTGCCAGCAGCTTAGAAGGGGTCCTAAACACTGAAGCTTTCTTT
J gene: TRBJ1-1; D gene: NA; clone size: NA; V gene: TRBV20-1; CDR3 protein: CSASPGTHGPEAFF; CDR3 DNA: TGCAGTGCTAGTCCCGGGACCCACGGCCCTGAAGCTTTCTTT
J gene: TRBJ2-7; D gene: TRBD1; clone size: few; V gene: TRBV4-1; CDR3 protein: CASSQAWTGDTYEQYF; CDR3 DNA: TGCGCCAGCAGCCAAGCATGGACAGGGGATACCTACGAGCAGTACTTC
J gene: TRBJ1-1; D gene: NA; clone size: few; V gene: TRBV28; CDR3 protein: CASVGTEAFF; CDR3 DNA: TGTGCCAGTGTAGGGACTGAAGCTTTCTTT
J gene: TRBJ2-1; D gene: NA; clone size: NA; V gene: TRBV6-2/TRBV6-3; CDR3 protein: CASSRQTAYNEQFF; CDR3 DNA: TGTGCCAGCAGTCGACAGACAGCATACAATGAGCAGTTCTTC
J gene: TRBJ2-2; D gene: NA; clone size: NA; V gene: TRBV29-1; CDR3 protein: CSGGGHNTGELFF; CDR3 DNA: TGCAGCGGGGGGGGACACAACACCGGGGAGCTGTTTTTT
J gene: TRBJ2-3; D gene: NA; clone size: few; V gene: TRBV7-9; CDR3 protein: CASSADYPTDTQYF; CDR3 DNA: TGTGCCAGCAGCGCCGACTACCCCACAGATACGCAGTATTTT
J gene: TRBJ2-5; D gene: TRBD2; clone size: few; V gene: TRBV15; CDR3 protein: CATEGESGRALETQYF; CDR3 DNA: TGTGCCACCGAAGGCGAGAGCGGGAGGGCCCTGGAGACCCAGTACTTC
J gene: TRBJ2-7; D gene: NA; clone size: NA; V gene: TRBV7-9; CDR3 protein: CASSFDVSSYEQYF; CDR3 DNA: TGTGCCAGCAGCTTTGATGTCAGCTCCTACGAGCAGTACTTC
J gene: TRBJ2-7; D gene: NA; clone size: few; V gene: TRBV7-2; CDR3 protein: CASIASSQGYEQYF; CDR3 DNA: TGTGCCAGCATCGCGAGTTCCCAAGGCTACGAGCAGTACTTC
J gene: TRBJ2-7; D gene: TRBD2; clone size: NA; V gene: TRBV5-1; CDR3 protein: CASSGSGRLADSYEQYF; CDR3 DNA: TGCGCCAGCAGCGGATCCGGGCGACTAGCGGACTCCTACGAGCAGTACTTC
J gene: TRBJ2-6; D gene: NA; clone size: few; V gene: TRBV30; CDR3 protein: CAWSVGRGIVAGANVLTF; CDR3 DNA: TGTGCCTGGAGTGTCGGCCGAGGCATAGTCGCTGGGGCCAACGTCCTGACTTTC
J gene: TRBJ2-2; D gene: NA; clone size: NA; V gene: TRBV6-5; CDR3 protein: CASSRRDVNTGELFF; CDR3 DNA: TGTGCCAGCAGTCGGCGGGATGTGAACACCGGGGAGCTGTTTTTT
J gene: TRBJ2-7; D gene: NA; clone size: few; V gene: TRBV6-8; CDR3 protein: CAGQGLRRWEQYF; CDR3 DNA: TGTGCCGGCCAGGGTCTTCGTCGGTGGGAGCAGTACTTC
J gene: TRBJ1-4; D gene: NA; clone size: NA; V gene: TRBV2; CDR3 protein: CASRVAAPRSEKLFF; CDR3 DNA: TGTGCCAGCAGGGTCGCGGCACCGCGAAGTGAAAAACTGTTTTTT
J gene: TRBJ1-1; D gene: TRBD1; clone size: NA; V gene: TRBV20-1; CDR3 protein: CSAGLGGAFF; CDR3 DNA: TGCAGTGCTGGGCTAGGGGGCGCTTTCTTT
J gene: TRBJ2-1; D gene: NA; clone size: NA; V gene: TRBV20-1; CDR3 protein: CSAGLTSRRRNEQFF; CDR3 DNA: TGCAGTGCTGGCCTAACTAGCAGGAGGAGGAATGAGCAGTTCTTC
J gene: TRBJ1-1; D gene: NA; clone size: NA; V gene: TRBV19; CDR3 protein: CASSIDLQEVGNTEAFF; CDR3 DNA: TGTGCCAGTAGTATAGATCTCCAGGAGGTGGGGAACACTGAAGCTTTCTTT
J gene: TRBJ2-7; D gene: TRBD1; clone size: NA; V gene: TRBV4-1; CDR3 protein: CASSQNDRVSYEQYF; CDR3 DNA: TGCGCCAGCAGCCAGAATGACAGGGTTTCCTACGAGCAGTACTTC
J gene: TRBJ1-1; D gene: NA; clone size: NA; V gene: TRBV7-9; CDR3 protein: CASSEIGYDTEAFF; CDR3 DNA: TGTGCCAGCAGCGAGATCGGGTATGACACTGAAGCTTTCTTT
J gene: TRBJ2-6; D gene: NA; clone size: few; V gene: TRBV10-3; CDR3 protein: CAISESGGRVGSGANVLTF; CDR3 DNA: TGTGCCATCAGTGAGTCTGGGGGCAGGGTAGGGTCTGGGGCCAACGTCCTGACTTTC
J gene: TRBJ2-1; D gene: TRBD2; clone size: NA; V gene: TRBV28; CDR3 protein: CASSTRTSGSYNEQFF; CDR3 DNA: TGTGCCAGCAGCACCCGGACTAGCGGATCCTACAATGAGCAGTTCTTC
J gene: TRBJ2-1; D gene: NA; clone size: few; V gene: TRBV20-1; CDR3 protein: CSARSSHEQFF; CDR3 DNA: TGCAGTGCTAGGAGCTCCCATGAGCAGTTCTTC
J gene: TRBJ2-1; D gene: TRBD1; clone size: many; V gene: TRBV5-1; CDR3 protein: CASVDRGADNEQFF; CDR3 DNA: TGCGCCAGCGTGGACAGGGGGGCAGACAATGAGCAGTTCTTC
J gene: TRBJ2-1; D gene: NA; clone size: few; V gene: TRBV7-3; CDR3 protein: CASSLKSPSSILFNEQFF; CDR3 DNA: TGTGCCAGCAGCTTAAAGTCGCCTAGCTCAATCCTTTTCAATGAGCAGTTCTTC
J gene: TRBJ1-1; D gene: NA; clone size: NA; V gene: TRBV20-1; CDR3 protein: CSVDLGSTSEAFF; CDR3 DNA: TGCAGTGTAGACCTGGGTTCGACCTCTGAAGCTTTCTTT
J gene: TRBJ1-2; D gene: TRBD1; clone size: few; V gene: TRBV5-1; CDR3 protein: CAISRDSPNYGYTF; CDR3 DNA: TGCGCCATTTCTCGGGACAGCCCAAACTATGGCTACACCTTC
J gene: TRBJ2-5; D gene: NA; clone size: NA; V gene: TRBV27; CDR3 protein: CASSFWGSRETQYF; CDR3 DNA: TGTGCCAGCAGTTTTTGGGGCTCCCGGGAGACCCAGTACTTC
J gene: TRBJ2-3; D gene: NA; clone size: NA; V gene: TRBV19; CDR3 protein: CASSRGDGDTQYF; CDR3 DNA: TGTGCCAGTAGTAGAGGGGACGGAGATACGCAGTATTTT
J gene: TRBJ1-2; D gene: NA; clone size: NA; V gene: TRBV19; CDR3 protein: CASREQGSYGYTF; CDR3 DNA: TGTGCCAGTAGGGAACAGGGCTCCTATGGCTACACCTTC
J gene: TRBJ2-1; D gene: TRBD1; clone size: NA; V gene: TRBV6-6; CDR3 protein: CASRPLTGIDEQFF; CDR3 DNA: TGTGCCAGCAGACCCTTGACAGGGATCGATGAGCAGTTCTTC
J gene: TRBJ2-1; D gene: NA; clone size: NA; V gene: TRBV12-3/TRBV12-4; CDR3 protein: CASKSGVEYEQFF; CDR3 DNA: TGTGCCAGCAAATCTGGGGTCGAGTATGAGCAGTTCTTC
J gene: TRBJ2-7; D gene: NA; clone size: NA; V gene: TRBV5-5; CDR3 protein: CASSPGVFREQYF; CDR3 DNA: TGTGCCAGCAGCCCTGGGGTGTTCCGGGAGCAGTACTTC
J gene: TRBJ2-3; D gene: TRBD1; clone size: few; V gene: TRBV6-5; CDR3 protein: CASSYEGATGTQYF; CDR3 DNA: TGTGCCAGCAGTTACGAGGGGGCCACGGGCACGCAGTATTTT
J gene: TRBJ2-1; D gene: NA; clone size: NA; V gene: TRBV7-9; CDR3 protein: CASTGDEQFF; CDR3 DNA: TGTGCCAGCACCGGCGATGAGCAGTTCTTC
J gene: TRBJ1-2; D gene: NA; clone size: NA; V gene: TRBV27; CDR3 protein: CASSLSGLGYGYTF; CDR3 DNA: TGTGCCAGCAGTTTGTCAGGGTTGGGCTATGGCTACACCTTC
J gene: TRBJ1-5; D gene: NA; clone size: few; V gene: TRBV4-1; CDR3 protein: CASSRLTGLGQPQHF; CDR3 DNA: TGCGCCAGCAGCCGTCTTACAGGGTTAGGCCAGCCCCAGCATTTT
J gene: TRBJ1-1; D gene: NA; clone size: few; V gene: TRBV14; CDR3 protein: CASSPVDPNTEAFF; CDR3 DNA: TGTGCCAGCAGCCCCGTTGACCCGAACACTGAAGCTTTCTTT